This T cell receptor (beta chain) was captured by sequencing in a study of PD-L1 blockade in urothelial cancer. Study at large: Men with urothelial cancer arising in the bladder made up about 90% of the roughly 29 patients. Between 0 and 3 chemotherapy regimens preceded treatment for each patient. Analysis of blood occurred 3 weeks (second dose) and 6 weeks after treatment start. The study recovered a median of roughly 140,000 T cells per blood sample.

Time point noted: pretreatment peripheral blood. Germline lookup yields CDR1 MNHNY and CDR2 SVGAGI (reference sequence). This CDR3 is 15 amino acids long. Points on this clone: A read error may produce the germline difference seen at one junction end. Different DNA sequences within this sample yield the same CDR3.

Assay: immunoSEQ multiplex PCR; the TCRdb copy retains only in-frame clones and omits some. This table holds some 71,000 clones, around 88% found once. V and J are TRBV6-6 and TRBJ1-4; a possible D gene is TRBD1 (6 bases). This sequence originates from a man aged 55 to 69 with urothelial cancer. Here the sequenced sample was PBMCs, taken around atezolizumab (anti-PD-L1) treatment. The CDR3 is CASSSTGSTNEKLFF. The CDR3 region has the DNA TGTGCCAGTAGTTCCACAGGGTCAACTAATGAAAAACTGTTTTTT.